These 29 T cell receptor beta chains were all obtained from the same sample, sequenced in a study of shared clonotypes between healthy human individuals. Produced via immunoSEQ multiplex PCR; TCRdb's table is partial and in-frame only. The data hold more than 400,000 clones, with roughly 95% observed a single time. The sequencing sample was made of naive CD4+ T cells sorted from blood. The subset: CD45RA+ positively selected. These receptors were collected from a woman between 25 and 40 years old in good health.

V usage is TRBV7-3 and J usage is TRBJ1-1, with D hard to call. This CDR3 has 13 amino acids. CDR1 and CDR2 (germline): SGHTA, FQGTGA. Trimming shortened V by 5 bases and J by 4 bases, and 11 bases separated the two germline ends. DNA of the CDR3: TGTGCCAGCAGCAAGAATGCAGGCACTGAAGCTTTCTTT. It specifies CASSKNAGTEAFF.

The V call is TRBV27, the J call TRBJ2-7; a possible D gene is TRBD2 (6 bases). There are 13 residues in the CDR3. Per germline, CDR1 MNHEY and CDR2 SMNVEV (reference sequence). Trimming left V 5 bases short and J 1 base short, with 9 bases between. The CDR3 sequence: CASSTGGSYEQYF. The CDR3 DNA reads TGTGCCAGCAGTACCGGGGGATCCTACGAGCAGTACTTC.

There are a few counts of this clone. The chain uses TRBV2 and TRBJ1-1; D remains ambiguous. V was clipped by 4 bases and J by 0 bases, with 9 bases between them. In germline, CDR1 is SNHLY, CDR2 FYNNEI. The CDR3 loop spans 14 amino acids. The DNA for the CDR3 is TGTGCCAGCAGTGCAGAGACCATGAACACTGAAGCTTTCTTT. Translation gives CASSAETMNTEAFF. The full variable domain, rest sourced from reference TRBV2 and TRBJ1-1, is EPEVTQTPSHQVTQMGQEVILRCVPISNHLYFYWYRQILGQKVEFLVSFYNNEISEKSEIFDDQFSVERPDGSNFTLKIRSTKLEDSAMYFCASSAETMNTEAFFGQGTRLTVV.

This clone was observed a single time. The V and J genes are TRBV28 and TRBJ1-5; D remains ambiguous. CDR3 length equals 15 residues. From germline, CDR1 is MDHEN and CDR2 SYDVKM. V gave up 5 bases and J gave up 1 base, with 12 bases separating them. CDR3 protein: CASSTYPDSNQPQHF. The CDR3 region has the DNA TGTGCCAGCAGTACGTACCCGGACAGCAATCAGCCCCAGCATTTT.

V is TRBV5-1 and J is TRBJ2-1; 15 nucleotides match TRBD2. The CDR3 extends over 15 amino acids. Per the germline V gene, CDR1 is SGHRS and CDR2 is YFSETQ. J gave up 7 bases and V 4 bases, and 3 bases lay outside the gene matches. In nucleotides, the CDR3 is TGCGCCAGCAGCCAAGGACTAGCGGGAGGGAATGAGCAGTTCTTC. Protein sequence: CASSQGLAGGNEQFF.

The rearrangement joins TRBV5-1 to TRBJ2-5; 7 nucleotides match TRBD1. CDR1 and CDR2 from the germline V gene are SGHRS and YFSETQ. This CDR3 is 16 amino acids long. Trimming cost V 1 base and J 4 bases; bases outside gene matches: 10. Here the CDR3 reads CASSLTARGPGETQYF. CDR3 sequence (DNA): TGCGCCAGCAGCTTGACAGCAAGGGGGCCCGGAGAGACCCAGTACTTC. Combining the CDR3 with reference TRBV5-1 and TRBJ2-5 gives the whole variable domain KAGVTQTPRYLIKTRGQQVTLSCSPISGHRSVSWYQQTPGQGLQFLFEYFSETQRNKGNFPGRFSGRQFSNSRSEMNVSTLELGDSALYLCASSLTARGPGETQYFGPGTRLLVL.

The chain links TRBV7-9 to TRBJ2-1; 12 bases are shared with TRBD2. CDR3 length equals 16 residues. V lost 1 base and J lost 9; bases outside the gene matches: 7. CDR1 and CDR2 (germline): SEHNR, FQNEAQ (reference sequence). The CDR3 nucleotides are TGTGCCAGCAGCTTAGGACTAGCGGGAGATTTAGGTGAGCAGTTCTTC. Translating it yields CASSLGLAGDLGEQFF.

This chain uses TRBV2 with TRBJ2-2; D not certain. The CDR3 covers 14 residues. Germline V lookup: CDR1 SNHLY, CDR2 FYNNEI. V shed 4 bases and J shed 4 bases, with 10 bases lying between them. This CDR3 is CASSVGSGTGELFF. The CDR3 DNA follows: TGTGCCAGCAGTGTTGGGTCTGGCACCGGGGAGCTGTTTTTT.

J is TRBJ2-6 and V is TRBV18; D may correspond to TRBD1 or TRBD2 (5 bases each). Trimming removed 4 bases at V and 0 bases at J, with 7 bases between. Germline CDR1 reads KGHSH; CDR2 reads LQKENI. The CDR3 has 15 amino acids. The CDR3 here is CASSQGSSGANVLTF. The CDR3 bases are TGTGCCAGCTCACAGGGGAGCTCTGGGGCCAACGTCCTGACTTTC.

The genes are TRBV2 and TRBJ1-5; D not certain. There are 14 residues in the CDR3. V shed 4 bases and J shed 5 bases, with 12 bases lying between them. Germline-derived CDR1 and CDR2 are SNHLY and FYNNEI. The CDR3 DNA follows: TGTGCCAGCAGTGGAGGAGGCAGTTATCAGCCCCAGCATTTT. Protein product: CASSGGGSYQPQHF.

About this clone: This sample also contains other DNA sequences that code for the same CDR3. This chain connects TRBV5-1 to TRBJ2-5, with a weak D call TRBD1 (6 bases). CDR1 is SGHRS, CDR2 YFSETQ, per germline. V lost 0 bases and J lost 4, with 7 bases in between. The CDR3 is 13 residues long. CDR3 loop: CASSLGGGETQYF. In nucleotides, the CDR3 is TGCGCCAGCAGCTTGGGAGGGGGAGAGACCCAGTACTTC.

The rearrangement uses TRBV30 and TRBJ1-4; a possible D gene is TRBD1 (6 bases). V was cut by 5 bases and J by 8 bases, with 15 bases left in between. There are 13 residues in the CDR3. The germline V gene has CDR1 GTSNPN and CDR2 SVGIG (reference sequence). Here the CDR3 reads CAWSPGVIEKLFF. DNA of the CDR3: TGTGCCTGGTCCCCAGGGGTTATCGAAAAACTGTTTTTT.

Only one count was recorded for this clone. CDR3: CASSYRLKAFF. CDR3 nucleotide sequence: TGTGCCAGCAGTTACAGGTTAAAGGCTTTCTTT. This sequence joins TRBV6-5 and TRBJ1-1, with D unclear. Trimming removed 2 bases from V and 11 bases from J, with 9 bases in between. The CDR3 runs to 11 residues. Germline-derived CDR1 and CDR2 are MNHEY and SVGAGI.

The table lists this clone with a count of one. V and J are TRBV18 and TRBJ2-6; 9 nucleotides match TRBD1. Germline-derived CDR1 and CDR2 are KGHSH and LQKENI. The J segment lost 2 bases and the V segment lost 3 bases, leaving 5 bases of the junction unmatched. The CDR3 contains 17 residues. CDR3: CASSPRTGEPGANVLTF. The CDR3 nucleotides are TGTGCCAGCTCACCGCGGACAGGGGAACCTGGGGCCAACGTCCTGACTTTC.

The gene calls are TRBV6-4 and TRBJ1-1; no reliable D call. The CDR3 extends over 17 amino acids. The V and J ends lost 2 bases and 1 base respectively, with 17 bases between them. The germline CDR1 and CDR2 sequences are MRHNA and SNTAGT. CDR3: CASSDRLKPWGNTEAFF. The CDR3 DNA sequence: TGTGCCAGCAGTGACCGGCTCAAACCTTGGGGGAACACTGAAGCTTTCTTT.

This chain links TRBV7-3 with TRBJ2-7, with unresolved D. CDR3 size: 13 residues. V was pared by 1 base and J by 7 bases, with 11 bases between. Looked up from germline, CDR1 is SGHTA and CDR2 is FQGTGA. CDR3 nucleotides: TGTGCCAGCAGCTTAATGGGCGGACGGGAGCAGTACTTC. Protein: CASSLMGGREQYF.

This chain's CDR3 is CASSLDVYEQYF. Here the CDR3 DNA reads TGTGCCAGCAGCTTGGATGTCTACGAGCAGTACTTC. The chain is built from TRBV5-4 and TRBJ2-7; D remains unclear. The CDR3 spans 12 residues. Germline V gene sequence: CDR1 SGHNT, CDR2 YYREEE (reference sequence). V dropped 0 bases and J dropped 3 bases, with 4 bases sitting between them.

J is TRBJ2-1 and V is TRBV7-9; 7 bases fit TRBD1. The CDR3 extends over 17 amino acids. V lost 5 bases, J lost 2 bases, and 12 bases stayed unmatched. CDR1 is SEHNR, CDR2 FQNEAQ, per germline (reference sequence). The CDR3 nucleotides read TGTGCCAGCAGCGTACGACCGGGACAGACCACCTACAATGAGCAGTTCTTC. Residues: CASSVRPGQTTYNEQFF.

The J gene is TRBJ1-2, the V gene TRBV10-2; D unresolved. This CDR3 region has 10 residues. CDR1 WSHSY and CDR2 SAAADI come from the germline V gene. Trimming shortened V by 8 bases and J by 2 bases, and 3 bases separated the two germline ends. CDR3 region: CASGNYGYTF. The CDR3 DNA reads TGCGCCAGCGGGAACTATGGCTACACCTTC.

This chain uses TRBV19 with TRBJ2-5; TRBD2 matches at 14 bases. The junction had 2 bases not matched to a gene; V was cut back by 4 bases and J by 4 bases. Germline CDR1 LNHDA, CDR2 SQIVND (reference sequence). The CDR3 length is 15 residues. The CDR3 loop is CASSTGLAGGETQYF. The CDR3 DNA reads TGTGCCAGTAGTACCGGACTAGCGGGAGGAGAGACCCAGTACTTC.

This chain connects TRBV28 to TRBJ1-4; TRBD1 agrees at 10 bases. Germline V gene lookup returns CDR1 MDHEN and CDR2 SYDVKM. V lost 3 bases, J lost 7 bases, and 5 bases stayed unmatched. The CDR3 contains 15 residues. DNA for the CDR3: TGTGCCAGCAGTTTTGGCCGACAGGGGGCTGAAAAACTGTTTTTT. This translates into CASSFGRQGAEKLFF.

The V gene is TRBV4-1, the J gene TRBJ2-2, with 7 bases matching TRBD1. The CDR3 consists of 18 residues. V lost 1 base to trimming and J lost 1 base; unmatched junction nucleotides: 9. From germline, CDR1 is MGHRA and CDR2 YSYEKL. The CDR3 reads CASSQVSTGTENTGELFF. CDR3 in DNA: TGCGCCAGCAGCCAAGTGTCAACCGGGACAGAGAACACCGGGGAGCTGTTTTTT.

This chain joins TRBV9 and TRBJ2-1; 10 nucleotides match TRBD2. V gave up 0 bases and J gave up 5 bases; unmatched junction bases: 5. The CDR3 sequence is 16 residues long. Germline V gives CDR1 SGDLS, CDR2 YYNGEE. CDR3 loop: CASSVVSGRSDNEQFF. The CDR3 DNA follows: TGTGCCAGCAGCGTAGTTAGCGGGAGGAGTGACAATGAGCAGTTCTTC.

J is TRBJ2-7 and V is TRBV2, with 8 bases lining up with TRBD2. With 6 bases clipped from V and 0 bases from J, the junction kept 7 bases outside the gene matches. The CDR3 is made up of 15 amino acids. The V gene's germline CDR1 is SNHLY and CDR2 FYNNEI. The DNA of the CDR3 is TGTGCCAGCAGAGCTCAGAGCGGGAGCTCCTACGAGCAGTACTTC. Amino acid sequence: CASRAQSGSSYEQYF.

The chain links TRBV5-4 to TRBJ1-4; 8 bases match TRBD1. This CDR3 comprises 14 residues. After removal of 4 bases from V and 3 bases from J, the junction contained 2 bases not matched to a gene. The germline CDR1 and CDR2 sequences are SGHNT and YYREEE (reference sequence). CDR3 sequence: CASSLDRANEKLFF. The CDR3 DNA is TGTGCCAGCAGCCTGGACAGGGCTAATGAAAAACTGTTTTTT.

The chain uses TRBV28 and TRBJ2-7; 9 bases are a match to TRBD1. The J segment lost 5 bases and the V segment lost 6 bases, leaving 20 bases of the junction unmatched. The CDR3 consists of 18 residues. In germline, CDR1 is MDHEN, CDR2 SYDVKM. The CDR3 loop is CASSQTGIYKQGAHEQYF. CDR3 coding DNA: TGTGCCAGCAGCCAAACCGGAATTTATAAACAGGGGGCCCACGAGCAGTACTTC.

The chain combines TRBV6-6 with TRBJ1-1, with D possibly TRBD1 on 6 matching bases. The V end lost 11 bases, the J end lost 5 bases, and 18 bases lay between the germline ends. This CDR3 comprises 13 residues. Germline-derived CDR1 and CDR2 are MNHNY and SVGAGI (reference sequence). The CDR3 here is CAGKQGKGTEAFF. The CDR3 DNA sequence: TGTGCCGGGAAACAGGGAAAGGGGACTGAAGCTTTCTTT.

The CDR3 region has the DNA TGTGCCAGCAGCTTAGCTAGCGGGAGAATTGGCCTCTACGAGCAGTACTTC. Its protein product is CASSLASGRIGLYEQYF. The chain employs TRBV7-6 and TRBJ2-7; 9 nucleotides match TRBD2. Germline V gives CDR1 SGHVS, CDR2 FNYEAQ. V dropped 0 bases and J dropped 3; count of bases not matched to a gene: 9. This CDR3 spans 17 amino acids. Full variable domain (remainder filled in from reference TRBV7-6 and TRBJ2-7): GAGVSQSPRYKVTKRGQDVALRCDPISGHVSLYWYRQALGQGPEFLTYFNYEAQQDKSGLPNDRFSAERPEGSISTLTIQRTEQRDSAMYRCASSLASGRIGLYEQYFGPGTRLTVT.

The chain combines TRBV2 with TRBJ1-1, with 7 nucleotides matching TRBD1. V dropped 5 bases and J dropped 1; count of bases not matched to a gene: 10. The CDR3 covers 16 residues. Germline V CDR1 and CDR2: SNHLY, FYNNEI. The CDR3 DNA reads TGTGCCAGCAGTAAGAGATGGACAGGAGCGAACACTGAAGCTTTCTTT. It codes for CASSKRWTGANTEAFF.